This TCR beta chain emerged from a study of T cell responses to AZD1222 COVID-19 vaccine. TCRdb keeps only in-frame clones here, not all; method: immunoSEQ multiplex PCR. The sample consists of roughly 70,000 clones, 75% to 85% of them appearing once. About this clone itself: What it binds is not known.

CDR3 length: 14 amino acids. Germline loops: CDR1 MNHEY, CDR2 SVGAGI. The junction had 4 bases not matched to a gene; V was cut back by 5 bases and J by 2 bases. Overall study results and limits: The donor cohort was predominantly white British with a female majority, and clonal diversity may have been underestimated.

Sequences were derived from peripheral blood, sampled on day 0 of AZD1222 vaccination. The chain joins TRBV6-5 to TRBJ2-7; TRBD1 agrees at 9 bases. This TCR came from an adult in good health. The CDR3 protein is CASSRGTGTYEQYF. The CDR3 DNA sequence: TGTGCCAGCAGTAGGGGGACAGGGACCTACGAGCAGTACTTC.